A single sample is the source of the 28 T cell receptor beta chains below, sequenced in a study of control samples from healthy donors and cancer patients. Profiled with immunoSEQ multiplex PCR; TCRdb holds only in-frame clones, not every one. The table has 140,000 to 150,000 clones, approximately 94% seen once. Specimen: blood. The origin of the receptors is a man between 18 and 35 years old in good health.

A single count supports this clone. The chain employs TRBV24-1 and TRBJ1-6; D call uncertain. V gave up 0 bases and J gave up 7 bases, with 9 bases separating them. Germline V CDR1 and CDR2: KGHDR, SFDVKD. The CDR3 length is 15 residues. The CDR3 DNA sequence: TGTGCCACCAGTGATTTGGTCCCGGGGAATTCACCCCTCCACTTT. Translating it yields CATSDLVPGNSPLHF.

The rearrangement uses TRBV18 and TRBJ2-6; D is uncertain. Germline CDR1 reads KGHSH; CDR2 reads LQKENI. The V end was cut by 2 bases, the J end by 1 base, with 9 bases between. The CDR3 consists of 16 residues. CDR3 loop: CASSPNMGSGANVLTF. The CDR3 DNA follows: TGTGCCAGCTCACCAAATATGGGATCTGGGGCCAACGTCCTGACTTTC.

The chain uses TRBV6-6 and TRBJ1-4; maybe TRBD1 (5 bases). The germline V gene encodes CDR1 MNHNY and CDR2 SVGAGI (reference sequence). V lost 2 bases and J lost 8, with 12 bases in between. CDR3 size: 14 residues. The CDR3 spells CASSYRNEGEKLFF. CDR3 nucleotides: TGTGCCAGCAGTTACAGGAATGAGGGGGAAAAACTGTTTTTT.

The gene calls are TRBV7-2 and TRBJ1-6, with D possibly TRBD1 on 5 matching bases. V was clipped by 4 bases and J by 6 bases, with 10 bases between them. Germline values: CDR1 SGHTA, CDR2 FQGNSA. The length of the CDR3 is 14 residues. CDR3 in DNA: TGTGCCAGCAGCTCTCAGGGAACTAATTCACCCCTCCACTTT. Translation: CASSSQGTNSPLHF.

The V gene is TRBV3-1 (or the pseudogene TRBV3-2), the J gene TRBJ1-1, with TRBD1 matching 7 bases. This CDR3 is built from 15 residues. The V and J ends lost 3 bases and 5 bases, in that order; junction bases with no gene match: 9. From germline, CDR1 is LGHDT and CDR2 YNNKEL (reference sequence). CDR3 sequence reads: CASSQTGFDPTEAFF. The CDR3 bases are TGTGCCAGCAGCCAGACAGGGTTTGACCCAACTGAAGCTTTCTTT.

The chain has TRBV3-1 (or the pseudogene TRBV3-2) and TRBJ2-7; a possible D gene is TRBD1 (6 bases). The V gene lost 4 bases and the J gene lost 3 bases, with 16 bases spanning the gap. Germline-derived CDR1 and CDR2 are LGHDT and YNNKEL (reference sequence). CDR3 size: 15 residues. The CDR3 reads CASSPTGTSSYEQYF. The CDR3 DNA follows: TGTGCCAGCAGCCCTACCGGGACATCAAGCTACGAGCAGTACTTC.

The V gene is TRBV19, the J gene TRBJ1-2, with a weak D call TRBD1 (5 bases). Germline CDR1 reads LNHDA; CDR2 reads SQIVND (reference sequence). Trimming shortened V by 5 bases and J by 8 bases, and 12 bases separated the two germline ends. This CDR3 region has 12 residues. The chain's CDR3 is CASSSGRRGYTF. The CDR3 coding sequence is TGTGCCAGTAGTTCGGGACGAAGGGGCTACACCTTC.

This chain's CDR3 is CASSPLVGSPKGAFF. The CDR3 DNA sequence: TGTGCCAGCAGTCCACTGGTTGGCAGCCCTAAGGGAGCTTTCTTT. The chain links TRBV28 to TRBJ1-1; D is unclear. The CDR3 consists of 15 residues. Germline lookup yields CDR1 MDHEN and CDR2 SYDVKM. Trimming removed 5 bases from V and 10 bases from J, with 23 bases in between.

The CDR3 region is CASSLGLRSGSLGVGANVLTF. In nucleotides, the CDR3 is TGTGCCAGCAGCTTAGGCCTCAGAAGTGGCAGCTTAGGGGTGGGGGCCAACGTCCTGACTTTC. The J gene is TRBJ2-6, the V gene TRBV13; D possibly corresponds to TRBD1 (5 bases). Between the trimmed V and J ends, which lost 0 bases and 4 bases, there was a span of 25 bases. This CDR3 region has 21 residues. Per the germline V gene, CDR1 is PRHDT and CDR2 is FYEKMQ (reference sequence). The whole variable domain, filled in from reference TRBV13 and TRBJ2-6, reads AAGVIQSPRHLIKEKRETATLKCYPIPRHDTVYWYQQGPGQDPQFLISFYEKMQSDKGSIPDRFSAQQFSDYHSELNMSSLELGDSALYFCASSLGLRSGSLGVGANVLTFGAGSRLTVL.

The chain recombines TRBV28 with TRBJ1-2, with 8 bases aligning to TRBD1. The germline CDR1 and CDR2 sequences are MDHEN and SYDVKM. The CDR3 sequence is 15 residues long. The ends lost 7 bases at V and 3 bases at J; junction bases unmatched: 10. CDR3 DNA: TGTGCCAGCATCAGGACAGGGCCTCACGACTATGGCTACACCTTC. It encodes CASIRTGPHDYGYTF.

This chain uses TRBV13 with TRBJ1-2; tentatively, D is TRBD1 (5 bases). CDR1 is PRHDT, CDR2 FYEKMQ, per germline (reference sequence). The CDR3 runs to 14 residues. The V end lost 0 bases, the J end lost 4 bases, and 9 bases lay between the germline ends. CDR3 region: CASSLGQDIYGYTF. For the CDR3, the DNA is TGTGCCAGCAGCTTAGGACAGGATATCTATGGCTACACCTTC.

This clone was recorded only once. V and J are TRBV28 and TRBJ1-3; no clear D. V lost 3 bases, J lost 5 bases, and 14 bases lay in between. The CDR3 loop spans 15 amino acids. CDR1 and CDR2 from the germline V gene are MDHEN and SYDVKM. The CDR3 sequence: CASSLLTSGRNTIYF. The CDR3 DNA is TGTGCCAGCAGTTTGCTGACTTCGGGCCGAAACACCATATATTTT.

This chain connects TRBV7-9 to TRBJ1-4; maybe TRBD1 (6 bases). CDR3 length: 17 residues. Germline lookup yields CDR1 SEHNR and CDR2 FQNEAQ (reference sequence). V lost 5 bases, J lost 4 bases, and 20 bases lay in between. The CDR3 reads CASSHRGGRAYNEKLFF. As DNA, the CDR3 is TGTGCCAGCAGCCACCGCGGGGGCAGGGCCTATAATGAAAAACTGTTTTTT.

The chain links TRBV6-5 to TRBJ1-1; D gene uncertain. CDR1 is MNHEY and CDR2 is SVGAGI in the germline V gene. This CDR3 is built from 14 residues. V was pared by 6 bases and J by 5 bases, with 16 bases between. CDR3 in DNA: TGTGCCAGCAGCCGAGGTGGGGAGAGTACTGAAGCTTTCTTT. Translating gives CASSRGGESTEAFF.

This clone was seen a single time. The CDR3 nucleotides read TGCGCCAGCAGCTCTGGGACAGCGGGGGGAATTATGAACACTGAAGCTTTCTTT. Its translation is CASSSGTAGGIMNTEAFF. The gene calls are TRBV5-1 and TRBJ1-1, with 7 positions matching TRBD1. The CDR3 has 18 amino acids. CDR1 is SGHRS, CDR2 YFSETQ, per germline. Losses at the gene ends were 3 bases for V and 0 bases for J; bases not matched to a gene: 14.

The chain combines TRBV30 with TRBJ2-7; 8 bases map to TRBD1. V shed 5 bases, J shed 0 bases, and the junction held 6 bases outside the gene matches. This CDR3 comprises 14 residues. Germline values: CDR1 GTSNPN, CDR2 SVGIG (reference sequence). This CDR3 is CAWDYGTGSYEQYF. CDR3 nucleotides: TGTGCCTGGGACTACGGGACAGGCTCCTACGAGCAGTACTTC. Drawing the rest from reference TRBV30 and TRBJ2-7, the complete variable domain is SQTIHQWPATLVQPVGSPLSLECTVEGTSNPNLYWYRQAAGRGLQLLFYSVGIGQISSEVPQNLSASRPQDRQFILSSKKLLLSDSGFYLCAWDYGTGSYEQYFGPGTRLTVT.

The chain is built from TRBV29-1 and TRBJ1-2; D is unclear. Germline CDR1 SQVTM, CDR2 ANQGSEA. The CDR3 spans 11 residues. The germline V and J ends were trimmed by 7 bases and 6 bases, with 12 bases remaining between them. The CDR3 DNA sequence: TGCAGCGCCAGGACCCAGAATGGCTACACCTTC. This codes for CSARTQNGYTF.

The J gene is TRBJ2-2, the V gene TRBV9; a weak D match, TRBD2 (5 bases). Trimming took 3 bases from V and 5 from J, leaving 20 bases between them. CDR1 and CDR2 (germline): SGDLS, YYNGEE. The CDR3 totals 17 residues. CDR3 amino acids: CASSAGWVGGATGELFF. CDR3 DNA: TGTGCCAGCAGCGCGGGGTGGGTAGGCGGAGCGACCGGGGAGCTGTTTTTT. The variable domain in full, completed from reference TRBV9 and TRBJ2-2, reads DSGVTQTPKHLITATGQRVTLRCSPRSGDLSVYWYQQSLDQGLQFLIQYYNGEERAKGNILERFSAQQFPDLHSELNLSSLELGDSALYFCASSAGWVGGATGELFFGEGSRLTVL.

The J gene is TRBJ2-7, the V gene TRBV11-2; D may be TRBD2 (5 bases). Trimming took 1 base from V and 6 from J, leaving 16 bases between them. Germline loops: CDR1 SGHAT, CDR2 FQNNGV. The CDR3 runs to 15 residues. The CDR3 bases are TGTGCCAGCAGCTTAGGGGCAGGACGGGGAGTCGAGCAGTACTTC. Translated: CASSLGAGRGVEQYF.

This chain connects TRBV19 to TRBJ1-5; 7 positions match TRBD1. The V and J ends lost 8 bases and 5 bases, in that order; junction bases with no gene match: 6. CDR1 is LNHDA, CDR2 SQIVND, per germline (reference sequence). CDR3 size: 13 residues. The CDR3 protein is CASGQDQDQPQHF. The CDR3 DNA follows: TGTGCCAGTGGACAGGACCAGGATCAGCCCCAGCATTTT. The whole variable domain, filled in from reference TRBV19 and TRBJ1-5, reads DGGITQSPKYLFRKEGQNVTLSCEQNLNHDAMYWYRQDPGQGLRLIYYSQIVNDFQKGDIAEGYSVSREKKESFPLTVTSAQKNPTAFYLCASGQDQDQPQHFGDGTRLSIL.

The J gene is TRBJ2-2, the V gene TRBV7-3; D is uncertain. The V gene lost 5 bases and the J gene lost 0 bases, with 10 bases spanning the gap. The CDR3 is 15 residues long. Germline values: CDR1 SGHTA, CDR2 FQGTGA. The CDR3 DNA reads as TGTGCCAGCAGCCCTCGGGCAGCGAACACCGGGGAGCTGTTTTTT. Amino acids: CASSPRAANTGELFF.

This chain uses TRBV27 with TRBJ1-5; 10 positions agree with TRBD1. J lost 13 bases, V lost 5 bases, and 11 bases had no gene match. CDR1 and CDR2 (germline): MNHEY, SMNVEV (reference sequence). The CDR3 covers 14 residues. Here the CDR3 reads CASSQDRGRESQHF. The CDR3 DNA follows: TGTGCCAGCAGTCAAGACAGGGGGCGCGAGTCTCAGCATTTT.

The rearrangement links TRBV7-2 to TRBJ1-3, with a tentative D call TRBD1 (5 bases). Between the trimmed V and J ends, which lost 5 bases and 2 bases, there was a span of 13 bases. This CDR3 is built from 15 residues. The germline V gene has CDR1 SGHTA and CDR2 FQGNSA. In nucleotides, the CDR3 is TGTGCCAGCAGCGCCGGCCGAGGGGCTGGAAACACCATATATTTT. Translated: CASSAGRGAGNTIYF.

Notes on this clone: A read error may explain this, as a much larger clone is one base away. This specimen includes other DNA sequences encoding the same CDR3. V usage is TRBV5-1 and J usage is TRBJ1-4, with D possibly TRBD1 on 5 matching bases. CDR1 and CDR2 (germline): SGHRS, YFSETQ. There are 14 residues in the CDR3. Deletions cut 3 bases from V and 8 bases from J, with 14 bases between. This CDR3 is CASSWGGEGEKLFF. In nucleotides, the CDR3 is TGCGCCAGCAGCTGGGGGGGGGAAGGCGAAAAACTGTTTTTT.

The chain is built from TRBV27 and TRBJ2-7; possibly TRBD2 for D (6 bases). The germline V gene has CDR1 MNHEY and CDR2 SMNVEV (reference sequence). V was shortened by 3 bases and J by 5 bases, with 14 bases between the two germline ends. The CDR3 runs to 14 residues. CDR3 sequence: CASSFLGGGDEQYF. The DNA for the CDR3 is TGTGCCAGCAGTTTTCTGGGGGGAGGTGACGAGCAGTACTTC.

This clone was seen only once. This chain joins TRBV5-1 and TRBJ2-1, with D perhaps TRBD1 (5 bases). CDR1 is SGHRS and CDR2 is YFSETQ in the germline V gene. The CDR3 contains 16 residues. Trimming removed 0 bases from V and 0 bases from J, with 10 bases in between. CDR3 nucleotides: TGCGCCAGCAGCTTGGGTCACAGGAGCTCCTACAATGAGCAGTTCTTC. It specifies CASSLGHRSSYNEQFF.

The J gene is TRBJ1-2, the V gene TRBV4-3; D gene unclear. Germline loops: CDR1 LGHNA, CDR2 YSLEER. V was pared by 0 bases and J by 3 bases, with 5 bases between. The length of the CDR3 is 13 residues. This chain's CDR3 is CASSQDSDYGYTF. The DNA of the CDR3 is TGCGCCAGCAGCCAAGATTCGGACTATGGCTACACCTTC.

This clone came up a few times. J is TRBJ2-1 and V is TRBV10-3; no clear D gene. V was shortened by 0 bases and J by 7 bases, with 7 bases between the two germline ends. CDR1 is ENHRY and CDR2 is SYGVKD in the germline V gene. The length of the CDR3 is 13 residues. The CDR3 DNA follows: TGTGCCATCAGTGAGTCTTTGGTTAATGAGCAGTTCTTC. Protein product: CAISESLVNEQFF.